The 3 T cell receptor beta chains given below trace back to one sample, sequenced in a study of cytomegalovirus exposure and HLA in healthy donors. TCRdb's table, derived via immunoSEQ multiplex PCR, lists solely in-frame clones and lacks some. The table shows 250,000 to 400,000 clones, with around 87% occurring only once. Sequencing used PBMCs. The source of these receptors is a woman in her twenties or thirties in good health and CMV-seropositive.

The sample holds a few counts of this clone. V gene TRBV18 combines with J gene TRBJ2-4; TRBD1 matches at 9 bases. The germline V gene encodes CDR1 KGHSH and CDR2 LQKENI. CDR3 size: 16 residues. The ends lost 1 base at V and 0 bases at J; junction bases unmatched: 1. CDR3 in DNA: TGTGCCAGCTCACCACTACAGGGGGCAGCCAAAAACATTCAGTACTTC. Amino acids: CASSPLQGAAKNIQYF.

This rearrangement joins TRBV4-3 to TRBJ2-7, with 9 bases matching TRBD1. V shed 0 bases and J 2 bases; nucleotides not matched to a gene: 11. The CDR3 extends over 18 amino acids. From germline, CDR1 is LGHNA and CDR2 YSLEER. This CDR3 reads CASSQDSPSGTGTYEQYF. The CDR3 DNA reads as TGCGCCAGCAGCCAAGATAGCCCTTCTGGGACAGGGACCTACGAGCAGTACTTC.

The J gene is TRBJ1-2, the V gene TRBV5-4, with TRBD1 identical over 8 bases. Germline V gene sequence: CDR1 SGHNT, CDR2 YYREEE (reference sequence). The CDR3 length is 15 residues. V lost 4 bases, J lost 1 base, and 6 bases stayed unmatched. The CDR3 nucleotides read TGTGCCAGCAGCCCAGGACAGGGTCTTAACTATGGCTACACCTTC. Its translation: CASSPGQGLNYGYTF.